This T cell receptor beta chain stems from a study of tumor-infiltrating lymphocytes in primary liver carcinoma. Study background: The patients included men and women who were aged 30 to 69 years. Tumor lesions were T1-T3 N0M0 and spanned about 4 to 11 cm. Study-level results: In tumor-adjacent and tumor-blood pairs, overlap was lower than in tumor region pairs.

This clonotype was counted ten times or more. Its antigen is currently unknown. Investigators took RNA and DNA out together from 20-30 mg of unsorted bulk tissue. Surgical resection was the treatment these patients received for primary liver carcinoma. CDR1 is MNHEY and CDR2 is SVGAGI in the germline V gene. This CDR3 region has 15 residues. Trimming stripped 5 bases from V and 5 bases from J, with 18 bases between. Starting material of about 0.45 ug total RNA yielded TCR beta cDNA via a constant-region primer. Libraries for TCR beta were built through three nested multiplex PCR rounds, which together made up a slightly modified ARM-PCR procedure. Investigators reported that the first two PCR rounds, at around 9 cycles each, used TRBV1-TRBV30 forward primers with a C-beta reverse primer. TCRdb ran MiXCR on the multiplex PCR reads and lists one entry per CDR3 protein. Of some 130,000 distinct CDR3 sequences in the sample, roughly 75% were seen once.

The chain joins TRBV6-5 to TRBJ2-5, with D possibly matching TRBD1 (6 bases). The material sequenced was tumor-adjacent normal liver tissue. The sequence derives from a woman aged 55-69 years with primary liver carcinoma and hepatitis B virus infection. The CDR3 loop is CASSHDRTPGETQYF. As DNA, the CDR3 is TGTGCCAGCAGTCACGACAGGACCCCGGGGGAGACCCAGTACTTC.